This entry features one T cell receptor beta chain sequence. This sample stems from a study of T cell changes during pregnancy in multiple sclerosis. V was trimmed by 6 bases and J by 2 bases, leaving 11 bases between them. Germline-derived CDR1 and CDR2 are MRHNA and SNTAGT. The CDR3 spans 14 residues. The data were produced by immunoSEQ multiplex PCR, yet TCRdb's version contains in-frame clones alone and is incomplete. This sample has about 36,000 clones, with 89% found just once. This receptor was obtained from a female donor with multiple sclerosis, enrolled in a pregnancy study. The sample was CD8+ T cells from peripheral blood mononuclear cells, taken in the third trimester of pregnancy. V and J are TRBV6-4 and TRBJ2-1; TRBD1 might be the D (5 bases). The CDR3 bases are TGTGCCAGCAGCCAGACAGAAACCTACAATGAGCAGTTCTTC. Residues: CASSQTETYNEQFF.